This T cell receptor (beta chain) was found in a study of cytomegalovirus exposure and HLA in healthy donors. About the research overall: Earlier, 110 million or so unique TCR beta sequences were recovered from approximately 180 million T cells by an analysis. Study results and limitations: A prior analysis recorded that most TCR beta V segments were productive about 87% or about 30% of the time.

Turning to this clone: Antigen: not known.

PCR used 60 Vbeta primers and 13 Jbeta primers. The assay was immunoSEQ multiplex PCR, and TCRdb's table has in-frame clones only and misses some. The data hold approximately 110,000 clones, with just under 70% observed a single time. Looked up from germline, CDR1 is GTSNPN and CDR2 is SVGIG (reference sequence). CDR3 length: 13 amino acids. Trimming took 3 bases from V and 7 from J, leaving 10 bases between them. This chain links TRBV30 with TRBJ1-6, with a possible D match to TRBD1 (5 bases). Sequenced input: PBMCs. The source is a woman between 65 and 79 years old in good health and CMV-seropositive. In nucleotides, the CDR3 is TGTGCCTGGAGCGCCGGGGGGAATTCACCCCTCCACTTT. Its protein product is CAWSAGGNSPLHF.